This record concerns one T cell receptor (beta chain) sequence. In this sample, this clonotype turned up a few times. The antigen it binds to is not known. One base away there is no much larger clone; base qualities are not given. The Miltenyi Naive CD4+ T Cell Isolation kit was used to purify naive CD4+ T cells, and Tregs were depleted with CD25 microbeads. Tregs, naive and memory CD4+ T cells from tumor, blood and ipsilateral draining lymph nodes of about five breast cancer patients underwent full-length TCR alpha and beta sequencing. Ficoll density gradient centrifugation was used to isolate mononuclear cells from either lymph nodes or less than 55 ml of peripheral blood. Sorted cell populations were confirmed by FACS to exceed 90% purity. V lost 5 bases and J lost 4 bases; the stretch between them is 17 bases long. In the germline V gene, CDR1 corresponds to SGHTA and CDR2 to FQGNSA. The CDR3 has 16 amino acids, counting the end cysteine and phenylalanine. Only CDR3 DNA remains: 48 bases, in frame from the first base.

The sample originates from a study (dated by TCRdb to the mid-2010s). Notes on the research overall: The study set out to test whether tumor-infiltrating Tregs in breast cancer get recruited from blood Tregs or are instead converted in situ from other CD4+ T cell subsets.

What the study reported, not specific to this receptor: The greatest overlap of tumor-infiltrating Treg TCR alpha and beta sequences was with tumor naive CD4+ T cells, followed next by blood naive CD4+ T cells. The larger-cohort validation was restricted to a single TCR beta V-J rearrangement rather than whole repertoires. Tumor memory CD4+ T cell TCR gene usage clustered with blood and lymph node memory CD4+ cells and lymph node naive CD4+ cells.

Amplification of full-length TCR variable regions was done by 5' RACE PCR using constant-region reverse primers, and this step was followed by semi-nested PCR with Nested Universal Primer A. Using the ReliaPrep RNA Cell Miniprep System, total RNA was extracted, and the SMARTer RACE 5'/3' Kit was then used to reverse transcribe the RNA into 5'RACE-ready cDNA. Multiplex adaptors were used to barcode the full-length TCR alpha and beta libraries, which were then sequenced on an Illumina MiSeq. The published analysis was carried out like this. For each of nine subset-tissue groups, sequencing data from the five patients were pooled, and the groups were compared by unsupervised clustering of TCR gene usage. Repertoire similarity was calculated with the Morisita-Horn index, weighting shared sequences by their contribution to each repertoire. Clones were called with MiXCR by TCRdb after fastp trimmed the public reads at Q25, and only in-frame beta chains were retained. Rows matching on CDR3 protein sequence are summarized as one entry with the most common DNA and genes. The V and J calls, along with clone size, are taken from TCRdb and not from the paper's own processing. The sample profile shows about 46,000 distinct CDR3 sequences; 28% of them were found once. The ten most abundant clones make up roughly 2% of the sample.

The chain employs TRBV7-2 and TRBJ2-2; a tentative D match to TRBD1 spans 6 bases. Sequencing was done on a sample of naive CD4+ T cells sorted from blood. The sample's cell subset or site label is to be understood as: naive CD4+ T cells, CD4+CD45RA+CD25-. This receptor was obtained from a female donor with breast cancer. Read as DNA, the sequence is TGTGCCAGCAGCACGAGGACAGTGACAGGCACCGGGGAGCTGTTTTTT. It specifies CASSTRTVTGTGELFF.